A selection of T cell receptor beta chains follows, all from one sample in a study of CD8 T cells in ankylosing spondylitis. TCRdb recomputed calls from the 5' RACE reads with MiXCR, one row per CDR3 protein. Of under 150,000 distinct CDR3 sequences detected, roughly 18% appear once; the ten largest clones hold roughly 30%. Sequenced input: blood, either unsorted or a sorted T cell fraction (not recorded which). The receptors originated from a male donor with ankylosing spondylitis. Both conserved end residues are part of each CDR3. A D gene is named only where the DNA matches it firmly. Rows may omit the clone size; those that give it use once, few, many or a size class.

v_gene: TRBV6-5
abundance: NA
j_gene: TRBJ2-2
d_gene: NA
CDR3aa: CASSYSGDWELFF
CDR3nt: TGTGCCAGCAGTTATTCAGGGGACTGGGAGCTGTTTTTT

v_gene: TRBV4-3
abundance: NA
j_gene: TRBJ2-7
d_gene: TRBD2
CDR3aa: CASSQVRAGGLTSHEQYF
CDR3nt: TGCGCCAGCAGCCAAGTCCGAGCGGGAGGTCTCACTTCCCACGAGCAGTACTTC

v_gene: TRBV27
abundance: NA
j_gene: TRBJ1-2
d_gene: NA
CDR3aa: CASSLPGFGYTF
CDR3nt: TGTGCCAGCAGTTTACCGGGGTTTGGCTACACCTTC

v_gene: TRBV9
abundance: few
j_gene: TRBJ2-5
d_gene: NA
CDR3aa: CASSVQGVFQETQYF
CDR3nt: TGTGCCAGCAGCGTTCAGGGTGTTTTCCAAGAGACCCAGTACTTC

v_gene: TRBV4-2
abundance: NA
j_gene: TRBJ2-1
d_gene: NA
CDR3aa: CASSQEGVESSYNEQFF
CDR3nt: TGTGCCAGCAGCCAAGAGGGGGTAGAGAGCTCCTACAATGAGCAGTTCTTC

v_gene: TRBV7-9
abundance: few
j_gene: TRBJ2-1
d_gene: TRBD1
CDR3aa: CASSIGQGAYNEQFF
CDR3nt: TGTGCCAGCAGCATCGGACAGGGGGCCTACAATGAGCAGTTCTTC

v_gene: TRBV27
abundance: few
j_gene: TRBJ2-7
d_gene: NA
CDR3aa: CASSPPGYKNEQYF
CDR3nt: TGTGCCAGCAGCCCCCCAGGTTACAAGAACGAGCAGTACTTC

v_gene: TRBV6-1
abundance: few
j_gene: TRBJ1-2
d_gene: TRBD1
CDR3aa: CASSKTGGAGYGYTF
CDR3nt: TGTGCCAGCAGTAAAACAGGGGGAGCGGGCTATGGCTACACCTTC

v_gene: TRBV7-9
abundance: many
j_gene: TRBJ1-5
d_gene: NA
CDR3aa: CASSLREGHSNQPQHF
CDR3nt: TGTGCCAGCAGCTTAAGGGAAGGTCATAGCAATCAGCCCCAGCATTTT

v_gene: TRBV6-5
abundance: NA
j_gene: TRBJ2-7
d_gene: TRBD2
CDR3aa: CASSYSLAGSYEQYF
CDR3nt: TGTGCCAGCAGTTACTCGCTAGCGGGGTCCTACGAGCAGTACTTC

v_gene: TRBV5-5
abundance: few
j_gene: TRBJ1-5
d_gene: NA
CDR3aa: CASSWGQGFGNQPQHF
CDR3nt: TGTGCCAGCAGCTGGGGGCAGGGTTTTGGCAATCAGCCCCAGCATTTT

v_gene: TRBV29-1
abundance: many
j_gene: TRBJ2-1
d_gene: NA
CDR3aa: CSPKVPVTYNEQFF
CDR3nt: TGCAGCCCAAAGGTCCCCGTCACCTACAATGAGCAGTTCTTC

v_gene: TRBV7-7
abundance: NA
j_gene: TRBJ2-3
d_gene: NA
CDR3aa: CASSSVGTDTQYF
CDR3nt: TGTGCTAGCAGCTCCGTCGGGACAGATACGCAGTATTTT

v_gene: TRBV28
abundance: NA
j_gene: TRBJ2-1
d_gene: TRBD2
CDR3aa: CASSALAGGNFEQFF
CDR3nt: TGTGCCAGCAGTGCCCTGGCGGGAGGGAATTTTGAGCAGTTCTTC

v_gene: TRBV27
abundance: NA
j_gene: TRBJ2-7
d_gene: TRBD1
CDR3aa: CASSSGTGVPNFYEQYF
CDR3nt: TGTGCCAGCAGTTCCGGGACAGGGGTTCCCAATTTCTACGAGCAGTACTTC

v_gene: TRBV5-1
abundance: NA
j_gene: TRBJ2-5
d_gene: TRBD2
CDR3aa: CASSTRSAGVLETQYF
CDR3nt: TGCGCCAGCAGCACACGCTCAGCGGGAGTTCTAGAGACCCAGTACTTC

v_gene: TRBV4-1
abundance: many
j_gene: TRBJ2-7
d_gene: NA
CDR3aa: CASSQKRSYEQYF
CDR3nt: TGCGCCAGCAGCCAAAAGCGATCCTACGAGCAGTACTTC

v_gene: TRBV27
abundance: few
j_gene: TRBJ1-5
d_gene: TRBD1
CDR3aa: CASSPGTGGRQPQHF
CDR3nt: TGTGCCAGCAGTCCCGGGACAGGCGGACGGCAGCCCCAGCATTTT

v_gene: TRBV28
abundance: many
j_gene: TRBJ2-7
d_gene: TRBD2
CDR3aa: CASSSRGDYSYEQYF
CDR3nt: TGTGCCAGCAGTTCCCGTGGGGACTACTCCTACGAGCAGTACTTC

v_gene: TRBV29-1
abundance: many
j_gene: TRBJ2-2
d_gene: NA
CDR3aa: CSVGGGNTGELFF
CDR3nt: TGCAGCGTTGGAGGGGGAAACACCGGGGAGCTGTTTTTT

v_gene: TRBV11-3
abundance: NA
j_gene: TRBJ2-7
d_gene: NA
CDR3aa: CASSRMSYEQYF
CDR3nt: TGTGCCAGCAGCCGAATGTCCTACGAGCAGTACTTC

v_gene: TRBV20-1
abundance: few
j_gene: TRBJ1-2
d_gene: NA
CDR3aa: CSAPASDLYGYTF
CDR3nt: TGCAGTGCCCCCGCGAGTGACCTCTATGGCTACACCTTC

v_gene: TRBV20-1
abundance: few
j_gene: TRBJ2-2
d_gene: NA
CDR3aa: CSARATAQTIGTGELFF
CDR3nt: TGCAGTGCTAGAGCCACCGCCCAGACGATTGGCACCGGGGAGCTGTTTTTT

v_gene: TRBV11-2
abundance: NA
j_gene: TRBJ2-2
d_gene: NA
CDR3aa: CASSSLHRGSTGELFF
CDR3nt: TGTGCCAGCAGCTCCCTGCATAGGGGCAGCACCGGGGAGCTGTTTTTT

v_gene: TRBV6-6
abundance: NA
j_gene: TRBJ1-5
d_gene: NA
CDR3aa: CASGGNSNQPQHF
CDR3nt: TGTGCCAGCGGGGGAAATAGCAATCAGCCCCAGCATTTT

v_gene: TRBV6-2/TRBV6-3
abundance: NA
j_gene: TRBJ1-3
d_gene: NA
CDR3aa: CASSDDSGGNTIYF
CDR3nt: TGTGCCAGCAGTGACGACAGTGGAGGAAACACCATATATTTT

v_gene: TRBV6-4
abundance: few
j_gene: TRBJ2-2
d_gene: TRBD2
CDR3aa: CASSEAGDTGELFF
CDR3nt: TGTGCCAGCAGTGAAGCGGGAGACACCGGGGAGCTGTTTTTT

v_gene: TRBV5-6
abundance: NA
j_gene: TRBJ1-2
d_gene: TRBD1
CDR3aa: CASSLDPQGTNYGYTF
CDR3nt: TGTGCCAGCAGCTTGGACCCACAGGGGACTAACTATGGCTACACCTTC

v_gene: TRBV12-3/TRBV12-4
abundance: few
j_gene: TRBJ2-7
d_gene: NA
CDR3aa: CASSFGLGYEQYF
CDR3nt: TGTGCCAGCAGTTTTGGGCTAGGGTACGAGCAGTACTTC

v_gene: TRBV18
abundance: NA
j_gene: TRBJ2-1
d_gene: TRBD2
CDR3aa: CASRLAGDVDEQFF
CDR3nt: TGTGCCAGCAGGCTAGCGGGAGACGTCGATGAGCAGTTCTTC

v_gene: TRBV11-2
abundance: NA
j_gene: TRBJ1-1
d_gene: NA
CDR3aa: CASSGGTSKGVEAFF
CDR3nt: TGTGCCAGCAGCGGTGGGACCTCTAAGGGGGTTGAAGCTTTCTTT

v_gene: TRBV10-3
abundance: few
j_gene: TRBJ2-5
d_gene: NA
CDR3aa: CAINPTGAQETQYF
CDR3nt: TGTGCCATCAACCCGACAGGCGCCCAAGAGACCCAGTACTTC

v_gene: TRBV7-9
abundance: few
j_gene: TRBJ2-7
d_gene: NA
CDR3aa: CASSGRHSYEQYF
CDR3nt: TGTGCCAGCAGCGGGCGACACTCCTACGAGCAGTACTTC

v_gene: TRBV5-1
abundance: NA
j_gene: TRBJ2-1
d_gene: TRBD2
CDR3aa: CASSSMTSGSSDEQFF
CDR3nt: TGCGCCAGCAGCTCCATGACTAGCGGGAGTTCGGATGAGCAGTTCTTC

v_gene: TRBV4-1
abundance: few
j_gene: TRBJ1-3
d_gene: NA
CDR3aa: CASSQAHWSGNTIYF
CDR3nt: TGCGCCAGCAGCCAAGCCCATTGGTCTGGAAACACCATATATTTT